This T cell receptor (beta chain) is drawn from a study of T cell repertoires in cytomegalovirus infection. In the study overall: Indications came from public TCR beta signatures; they pointed to CMV infection and to a matching HLA type.

TCRdb called the reads again in MiXCR, with one record for every CDR3 protein. The data contain a few hundred thousand distinct CDR3 sequences, approximately 40% of them singletons. Worth noting for this clonotype: Its antigen is not identified.

This TCR came from a human donor in good health (CMV status not recorded). Some clones in this sample may be carry-over from other donors' samples. The source was cultured PBMCs, collected from culture after CMV antigen stimulation.

CDR3 sequence reads: CASRPGVGKQKYTSSYNEQFF. The CDR3 DNA reads TGTGCCAGCAGACCAGGGGTTGGGAAGCAGAAATACACGAGCTCCTACAATGAGCAGTTCTTC. The V and J genes are TRBV6-1 and TRBJ2-1; a possible D gene is TRBD1 (6 bases). The CDR3 extends over 21 amino acids. V lost 6 bases, J lost 0 bases, and 30 bases lay in between. Germline CDR1 and CDR2: MNHNS and SASEGT.